This entry describes one T cell receptor beta chain. The sample originates from a study of blood T cell repertoires in COVID-19. About the study: Specimens from acute and convalescent COVID-19 originated in the United States, Italy and Spain. PBMCs, B-cell-depleted T cells, or T cells provided the cDNA or gDNA that made up the material.

Germline CDR1 is LGHNA and CDR2 is YNFKEQ. Germline trimming cut 0 bases from V and 1 base from J; bases unmatched to any gene: 6. The CDR3 is 17 amino acids. Authors' analysis steps: Reference gene primer amplification gave nucleated cell count estimates. Repertoires were generated with immunoSEQ multiplex PCR, while TCRdb's copy carries only in-frame clones and drops some. Clone size and the V and J calls come from that table; the DNA yielded D and trimming. The table records some 170,000 clones, roughly 90% of them present only once. The chain couples TRBV4-2 to TRBJ2-7; 10 bases agree with TRBD2. The sample was peripheral blood. This TCR was recovered from a woman aged 45-59 years with acute or convalescent COVID-19. CDR3 sequence reads: CASSQESRGLASYEQYF. For the CDR3, the DNA is TGTGCCAGCAGCCAAGAGAGTAGGGGACTAGCGTCCTACGAGCAGTACTTC.